This TCR beta chain was profiled in a study of blood T cell repertoires in COVID-19. Study at large: The origin of the acute and convalescent COVID-19 samples was the United States, Italy and Spain.

Source study methods: Counts of nucleated cells, estimated from reference gene primer amplification, were obtained. Produced via immunoSEQ multiplex PCR; TCRdb's table is partial and in-frame only. For V, J and clone size, that table is used; D and trimming come from the DNA. The sample contains 140,000 to 150,000 clones, around 81% of which appear only once. J was trimmed by 1 base and V by 4 bases; bases with no gene match: 5. This CDR3 is 15 amino acids long. Per the germline V gene, CDR1 is SGHRS and CDR2 is YFSETQ. This clonotype originated in a human donor with acute or convalescent COVID-19. The donor label of this sample is uncertain. This chain links TRBV5-1 with TRBJ1-5; 7 bases map to TRBD1. The source material was peripheral blood. CDR3 region: CASSLLGQSNQPQHF. The DNA of the CDR3 is TGCGCCAGCAGCCTTTTGGGACAGAGCAATCAGCCCCAGCATTTT.